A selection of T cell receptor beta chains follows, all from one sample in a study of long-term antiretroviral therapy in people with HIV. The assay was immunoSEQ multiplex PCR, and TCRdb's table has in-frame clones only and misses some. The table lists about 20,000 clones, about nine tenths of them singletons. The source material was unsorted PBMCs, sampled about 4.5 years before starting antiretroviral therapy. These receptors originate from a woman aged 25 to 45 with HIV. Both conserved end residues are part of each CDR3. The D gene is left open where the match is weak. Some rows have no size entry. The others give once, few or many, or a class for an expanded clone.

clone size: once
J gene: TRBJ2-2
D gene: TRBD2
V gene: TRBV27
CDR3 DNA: TGTGCCAGCAGACGGGGGGATAACACCGGGGAGCTGTTTTTT
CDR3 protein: CASRRGDNTGELFF

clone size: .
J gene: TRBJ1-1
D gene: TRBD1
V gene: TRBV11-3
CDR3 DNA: TGTGCCAGCAGCTCTCGACAGGGACGGGCTTTCTTT
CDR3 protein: CASSSRQGRAFF

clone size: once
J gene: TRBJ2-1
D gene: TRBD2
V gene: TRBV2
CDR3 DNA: TGTGCCAGCAGCCTAGCGGGGAATGAGCAGTTCTTC
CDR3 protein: CASSLAGNEQFF

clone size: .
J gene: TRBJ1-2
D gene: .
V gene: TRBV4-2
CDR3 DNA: TGTGCCAGCAGCCAAGATCGGCGAAGCTATGGCTACACCTTC
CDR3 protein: CASSQDRRSYGYTF

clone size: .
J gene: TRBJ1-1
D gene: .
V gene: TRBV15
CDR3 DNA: TGTGCCACCAGCACACCATTCGGGAAAGGAGGCACTGAAGCTTTCTTT
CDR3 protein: CATSTPFGKGGTEAFF

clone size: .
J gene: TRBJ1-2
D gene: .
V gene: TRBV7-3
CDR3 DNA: TGTGCCAGCAGCTTAAATCCGGGATCGAGCTATGGCTACACCTTC
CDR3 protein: CASSLNPGSSYGYTF

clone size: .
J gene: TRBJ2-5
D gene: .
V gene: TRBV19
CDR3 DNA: TGTGCCAGTAGTATAGAGAAGGGGCGAGAGACCCAGTACTTC
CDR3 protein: CASSIEKGRETQYF

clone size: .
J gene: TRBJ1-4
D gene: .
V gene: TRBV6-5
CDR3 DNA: TGTGCCAGCAGTCCCCGGGCAGGGTCGTGGGAAAAACTGTTTTTT
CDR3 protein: CASSPRAGSWEKLFF

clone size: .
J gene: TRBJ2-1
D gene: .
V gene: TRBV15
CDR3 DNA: TGTGCCACCAGCAGAACGACACAAACCCCCCCATACAATGAGCAGTTCTTC
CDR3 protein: CATSRTTQTPPYNEQFF

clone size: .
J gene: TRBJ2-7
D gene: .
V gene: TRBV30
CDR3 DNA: TGTGCCTGGAGTACCAGCTCCTACGAGCAGTACTTC
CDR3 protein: CAWSTSSYEQYF

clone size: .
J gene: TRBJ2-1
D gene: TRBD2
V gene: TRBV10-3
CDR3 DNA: TGTGCCATCAGCACCGGGACTAGCGGGCTGAATGAGCAGTTCTTC
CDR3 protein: CAISTGTSGLNEQFF

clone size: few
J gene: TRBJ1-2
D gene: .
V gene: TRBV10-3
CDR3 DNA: TGTGCCATCAGTGACGACCGGTACTATGGCTACACCTTC
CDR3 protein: CAISDDRYYGYTF

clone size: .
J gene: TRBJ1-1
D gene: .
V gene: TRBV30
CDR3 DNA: TGTGCCTGGAACGAACAGACATTGAACACTGAAGCTTTCTTT
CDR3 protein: CAWNEQTLNTEAFF

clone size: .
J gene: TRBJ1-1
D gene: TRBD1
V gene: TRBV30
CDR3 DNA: TGTGCCTGGTCCGGGACAGGGGCCGCCGATGTCACTGAAGCTTTCTTT
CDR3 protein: CAWSGTGAADVTEAFF

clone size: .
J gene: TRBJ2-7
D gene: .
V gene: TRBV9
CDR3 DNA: TGTGCCAGCAGCGTAGATTCAAAGCCCTACGAGCAGTACTTC
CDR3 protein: CASSVDSKPYEQYF

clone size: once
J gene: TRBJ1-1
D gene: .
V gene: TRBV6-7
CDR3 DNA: TGTGCCAGCAGTTACACCAATAGGGCTGAAGCTTTCTTT
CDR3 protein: CASSYTNRAEAFF

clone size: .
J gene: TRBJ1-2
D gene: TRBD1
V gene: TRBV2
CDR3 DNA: TGTGCCAGCAGTGAATTTCTGGACAGGGGAAACTATGGCTACACCTTC
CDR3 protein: CASSEFLDRGNYGYTF

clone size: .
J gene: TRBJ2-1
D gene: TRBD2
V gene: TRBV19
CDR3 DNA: TGTGCCAGTGGGGGCGGGACTAGGGGTTACAATGAGCAGTTCTTC
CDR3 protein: CASGGGTRGYNEQFF

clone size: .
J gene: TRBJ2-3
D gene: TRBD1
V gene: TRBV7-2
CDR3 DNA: TGTGCCAGCAGCCCGAATAACAGGGGAGTCACAGATACGCAGTATTTT
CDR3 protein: CASSPNNRGVTDTQYF

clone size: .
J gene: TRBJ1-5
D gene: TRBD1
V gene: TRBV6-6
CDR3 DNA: TGTGCCAGCAGTTACCGGACAGGGGCGAGCAATCAGCCCCAGCATTTT
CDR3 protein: CASSYRTGASNQPQHF

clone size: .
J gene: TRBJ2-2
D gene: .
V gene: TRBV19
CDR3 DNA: TGTGCCAGTAGTATGGGGCCCTCGGTCGGGGAGCTGTTTTTT
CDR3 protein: CASSMGPSVGELFF

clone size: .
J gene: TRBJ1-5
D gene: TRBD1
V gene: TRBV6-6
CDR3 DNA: TGTGCCAGCAGAGGACAGGCCTCATATAGCAATCAGCCCCAGCATTTT
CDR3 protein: CASRGQASYSNQPQHF

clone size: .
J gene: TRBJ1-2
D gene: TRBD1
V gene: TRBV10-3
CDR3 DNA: TGTGCCATCAGCTGGGACAGCGAAGATGGCTACACCTTC
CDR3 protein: CAISWDSEDGYTF

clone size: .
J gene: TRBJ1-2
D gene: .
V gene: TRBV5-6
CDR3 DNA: TGTGCCAGCAGCTTGGCCGGCGCGCCCTACTATGGCTACACCTTC
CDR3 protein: CASSLAGAPYYGYTF

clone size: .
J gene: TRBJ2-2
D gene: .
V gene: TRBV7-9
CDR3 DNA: TGTGCCAGCAGCTTAGTAGGCAGGGAGCTGTTTTTT
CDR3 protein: CASSLVGRELFF

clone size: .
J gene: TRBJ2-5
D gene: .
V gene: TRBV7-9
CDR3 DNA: TGTGCCAGCAGAAACAGGGAAGGAGAGACCCAGTACTTC
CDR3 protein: CASRNREGETQYF

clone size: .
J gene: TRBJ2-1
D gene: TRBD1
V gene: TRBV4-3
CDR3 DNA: TGCGCCAGCAGCCAAGAGAGCCCCTACCGGGACAGGGTCTCCTACAATGAGCAGTTCTTC
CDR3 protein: CASSQESPYRDRVSYNEQFF

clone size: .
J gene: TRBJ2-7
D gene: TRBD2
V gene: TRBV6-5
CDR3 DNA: TGTGCCAGCCAGTGTCCTAGCGGGGGGTACGAGCAGTACTTC
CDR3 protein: CASQCPSGGYEQYF

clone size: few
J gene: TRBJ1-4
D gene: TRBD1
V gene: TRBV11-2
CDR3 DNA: TGTGCCAGCAGCTCGGACAGGGCTGAAAAACTGTTTTTT
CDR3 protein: CASSSDRAEKLFF

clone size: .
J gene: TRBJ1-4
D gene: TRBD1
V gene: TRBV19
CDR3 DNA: TGTGCCAGTAGTTATACAGGGGCCCGTAATGAAAAACTGTTTTTT
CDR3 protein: CASSYTGARNEKLFF

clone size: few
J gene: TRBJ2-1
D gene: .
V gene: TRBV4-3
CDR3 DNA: TGCGCCAGCAGCCAAGCACGGTTCTCCGGAGATGAGCAGTTCTTC
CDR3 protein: CASSQARFSGDEQFF

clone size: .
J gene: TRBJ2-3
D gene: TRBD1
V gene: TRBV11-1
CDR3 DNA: TGTGCCAGCAGCTTGACAGGGGGCGCAGATACGCAGTATTTT
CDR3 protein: CASSLTGGADTQYF

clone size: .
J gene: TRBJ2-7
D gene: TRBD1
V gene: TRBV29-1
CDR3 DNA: TGCAGCGTTGAATTTGGCCTTCTGGGACAGGGGACCTACGAGCAGTACTTC
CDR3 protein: CSVEFGLLGQGTYEQYF

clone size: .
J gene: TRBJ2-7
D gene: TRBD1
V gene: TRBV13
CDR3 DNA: TGTGCCAGCAGCTTAGTCCGGACAGGGGGCCCCTACGAGCAGTACTTC
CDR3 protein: CASSLVRTGGPYEQYF

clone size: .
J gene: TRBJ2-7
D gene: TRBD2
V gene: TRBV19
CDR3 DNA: TGTGCCAGCAGGCGGGGGACGACCTACGAGCAGTACTTC
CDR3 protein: CASRRGTTYEQYF

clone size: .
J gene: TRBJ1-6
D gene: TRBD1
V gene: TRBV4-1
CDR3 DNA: TGCGCCAGCAGCCAAGATACCAGGACAGGTTGGTCACCCCTCCACTTT
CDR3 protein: CASSQDTRTGWSPLHF

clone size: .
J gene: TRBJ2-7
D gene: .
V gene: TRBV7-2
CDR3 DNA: TGTGCCAGCAGCCCCAGAAGTCTCTACGAGCAGTACTTC
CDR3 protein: CASSPRSLYEQYF

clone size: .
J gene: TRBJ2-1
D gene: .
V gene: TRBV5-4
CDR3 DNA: TGTGCCAGTGGGTCGGGGGCCGGAGTAAGAGAGCAGTTCTTC
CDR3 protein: CASGSGAGVREQFF

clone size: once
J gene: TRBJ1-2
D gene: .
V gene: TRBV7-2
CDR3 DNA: TGTGCCAGCACCCTCGGGGTAGCCTATGGCTACACCTTC
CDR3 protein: CASTLGVAYGYTF

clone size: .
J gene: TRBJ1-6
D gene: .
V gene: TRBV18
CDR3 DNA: TGTGCCAGCTCACCCGATAGTAACTCCTATAATTCACCCCTCCACTTT
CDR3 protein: CASSPDSNSYNSPLHF

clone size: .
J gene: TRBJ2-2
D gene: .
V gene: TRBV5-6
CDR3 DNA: TGTGCCAGCAGCTCGCTACAAGTCGCGAACACCGGGGAGCTGTTTTTT
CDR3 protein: CASSSLQVANTGELFF

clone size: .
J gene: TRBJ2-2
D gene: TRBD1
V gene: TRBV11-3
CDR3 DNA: TGTGCCAGCAGCTTAGGTAAGGGGACCGGGACAGGGGGGACCGGGGAGCTGTTTTTT
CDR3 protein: CASSLGKGTGTGGTGELFF

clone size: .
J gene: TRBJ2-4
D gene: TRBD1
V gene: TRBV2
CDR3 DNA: TGTGCCAGCAGGGGACAGGGGGTGGGCATTCAGTACTTC
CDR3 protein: CASRGQGVGIQYF

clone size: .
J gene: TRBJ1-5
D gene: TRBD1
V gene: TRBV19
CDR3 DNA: TGTGCCAGTAGTATTAGGGGACAGGGAGGCAATCAGCCCCAGCATTTT
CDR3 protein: CASSIRGQGGNQPQHF

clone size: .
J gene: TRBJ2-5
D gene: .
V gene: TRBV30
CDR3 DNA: TGTGCCTGGAGTGTTTATAGGGGTCGAGGGGAGACCCAGTACTTC
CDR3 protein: CAWSVYRGRGETQYF